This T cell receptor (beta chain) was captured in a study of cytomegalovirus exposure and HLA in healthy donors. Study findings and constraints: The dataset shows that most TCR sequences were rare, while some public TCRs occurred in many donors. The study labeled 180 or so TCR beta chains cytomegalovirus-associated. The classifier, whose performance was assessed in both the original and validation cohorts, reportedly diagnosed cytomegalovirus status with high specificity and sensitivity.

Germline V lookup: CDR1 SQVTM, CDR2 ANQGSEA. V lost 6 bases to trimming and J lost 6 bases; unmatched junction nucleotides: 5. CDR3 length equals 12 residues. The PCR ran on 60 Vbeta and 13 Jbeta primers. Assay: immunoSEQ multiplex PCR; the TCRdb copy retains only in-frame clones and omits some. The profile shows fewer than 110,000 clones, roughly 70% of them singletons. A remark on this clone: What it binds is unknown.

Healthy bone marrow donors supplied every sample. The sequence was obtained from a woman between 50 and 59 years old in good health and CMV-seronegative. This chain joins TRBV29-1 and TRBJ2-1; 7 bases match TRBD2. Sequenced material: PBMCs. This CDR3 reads CSVQLAFNEQFF. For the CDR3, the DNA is TGCAGCGTCCAACTAGCGTTCAATGAGCAGTTCTTC.